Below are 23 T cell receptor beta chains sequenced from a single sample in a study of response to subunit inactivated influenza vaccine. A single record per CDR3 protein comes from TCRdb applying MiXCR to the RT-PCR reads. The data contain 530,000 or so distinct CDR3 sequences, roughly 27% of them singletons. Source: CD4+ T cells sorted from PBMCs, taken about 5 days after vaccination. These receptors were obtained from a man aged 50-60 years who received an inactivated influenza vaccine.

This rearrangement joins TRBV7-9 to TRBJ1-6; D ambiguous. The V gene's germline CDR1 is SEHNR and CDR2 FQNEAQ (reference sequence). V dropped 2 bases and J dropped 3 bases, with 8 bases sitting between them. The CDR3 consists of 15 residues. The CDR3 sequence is CASSLLGVYNSPLHF. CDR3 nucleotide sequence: TGTGCCAGCAGCTTACTGGGAGTCTATAATTCACCCCTCCACTTT.

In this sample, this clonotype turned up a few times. The CDR3 region has the DNA TGCGCCAGCGGCCATGTGGGTTACGAGCAGTACTTC. This sequence encodes CASGHVGYEQYF. The V gene is TRBV5-1, the J gene TRBJ2-7; unclear D gene. The CDR3 is 12 residues long. Germline-derived CDR1 and CDR2 are SGHRS and YFSETQ. V dropped 7 bases and J dropped 4 bases, with 12 bases sitting between them.

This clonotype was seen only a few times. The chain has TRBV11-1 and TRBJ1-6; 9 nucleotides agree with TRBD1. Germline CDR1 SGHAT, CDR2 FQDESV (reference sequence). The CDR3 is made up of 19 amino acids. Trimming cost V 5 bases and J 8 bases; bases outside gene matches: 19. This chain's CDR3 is CASSPLGQGYRTGDSPLHF. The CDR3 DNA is TGTGCCAGCAGCCCCCTAGGACAGGGGTACCGTACGGGGGATTCACCCCTCCACTTT.

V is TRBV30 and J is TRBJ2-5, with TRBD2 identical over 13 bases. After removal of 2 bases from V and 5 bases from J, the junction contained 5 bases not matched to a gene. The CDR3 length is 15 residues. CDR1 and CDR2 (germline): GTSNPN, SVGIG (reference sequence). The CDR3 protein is CAWSRLAGGRETQYF. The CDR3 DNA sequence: TGTGCCTGGAGTCGACTAGCGGGGGGCCGGGAGACCCAGTACTTC.

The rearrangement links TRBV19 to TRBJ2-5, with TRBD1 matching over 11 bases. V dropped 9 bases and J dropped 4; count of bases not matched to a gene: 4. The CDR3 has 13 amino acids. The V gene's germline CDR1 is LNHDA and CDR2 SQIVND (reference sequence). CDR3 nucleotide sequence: TGTGCCAGCGGACAGGGGGCGGCAGAGACCCAGTACTTC. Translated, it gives CASGQGAAETQYF.

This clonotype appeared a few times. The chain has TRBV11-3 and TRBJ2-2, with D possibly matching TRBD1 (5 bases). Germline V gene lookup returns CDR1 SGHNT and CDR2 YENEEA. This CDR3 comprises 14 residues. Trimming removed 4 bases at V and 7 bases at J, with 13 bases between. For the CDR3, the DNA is TGTGCCAGCAGCTCGACCAGGGTCCACGGGGAGCTGTTTTTT. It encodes CASSSTRVHGELFF.

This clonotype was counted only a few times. CDR3 region: CATSDRGVVSSPLHF. The CDR3 nucleotides read TGTGCCACTTCGGACAGGGGAGTAGTAAGTTCACCCCTCCACTTT. The chain recombines TRBV19 with TRBJ1-6; TRBD1 matches at 9 bases. CDR3 length equals 15 residues. Trimming took 10 bases from V and 9 from J; bases not matched to a gene: 13. Germline CDR1 and CDR2: LNHDA and SQIVND (reference sequence).

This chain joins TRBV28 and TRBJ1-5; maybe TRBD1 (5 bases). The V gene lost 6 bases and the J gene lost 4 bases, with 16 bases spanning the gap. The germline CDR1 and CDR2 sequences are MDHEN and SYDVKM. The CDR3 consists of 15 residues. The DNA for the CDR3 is TGTGCCAGCAGAACGCAGAGCCGGGGGAATCAGCCCCAGCATTTT. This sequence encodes CASRTQSRGNQPQHF.

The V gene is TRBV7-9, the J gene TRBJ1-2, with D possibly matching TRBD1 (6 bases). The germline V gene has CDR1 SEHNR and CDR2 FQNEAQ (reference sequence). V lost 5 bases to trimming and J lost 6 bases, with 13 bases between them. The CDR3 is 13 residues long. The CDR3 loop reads CASSPRAGDGYTF. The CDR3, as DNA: TGTGCCAGCAGCCCGAGGGCAGGGGATGGCTACACCTTC.

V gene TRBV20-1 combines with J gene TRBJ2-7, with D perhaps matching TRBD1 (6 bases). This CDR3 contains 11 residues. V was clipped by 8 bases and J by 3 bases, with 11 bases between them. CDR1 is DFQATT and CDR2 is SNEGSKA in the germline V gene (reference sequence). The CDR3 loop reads CSIAGDYEQYF. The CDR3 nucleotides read TGCAGTATCGCAGGGGACTACGAGCAGTACTTC.

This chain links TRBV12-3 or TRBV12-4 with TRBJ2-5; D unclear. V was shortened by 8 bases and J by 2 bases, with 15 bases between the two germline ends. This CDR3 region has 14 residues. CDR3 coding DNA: TGTGCCAGCCGCCCCGGGCGCCGTCAAGAGACCCAGTACTTC. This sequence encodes CASRPGRRQETQYF.

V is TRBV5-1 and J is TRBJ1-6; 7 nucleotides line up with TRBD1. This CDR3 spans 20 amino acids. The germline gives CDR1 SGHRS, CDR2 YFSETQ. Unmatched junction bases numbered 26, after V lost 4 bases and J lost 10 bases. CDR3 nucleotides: TGCGCCAGCAGCGCGCTCGGACAGGACCAGAACCGGGTGGCTAAGTCACCCCTCCACTTT. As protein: CASSALGQDQNRVAKSPLHF. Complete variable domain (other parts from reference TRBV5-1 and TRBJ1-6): KAGVTQTPRYLIKTRGQQVTLSCSPISGHRSVSWYQQTPGQGLQFLFEYFSETQRNKGNFPGRFSGRQFSNSRSEMNVSTLELGDSALYLCASSALGQDQNRVAKSPLHFGNGTRLTVT.

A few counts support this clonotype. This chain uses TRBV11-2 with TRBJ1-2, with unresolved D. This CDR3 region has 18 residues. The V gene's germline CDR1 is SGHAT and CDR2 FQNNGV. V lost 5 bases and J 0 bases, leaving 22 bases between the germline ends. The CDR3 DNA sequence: TGTGCCAGCAGCCCCGCTATGGTCCTGTGGCAGCCTAACTATGGCTACACCTTC. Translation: CASSPAMVLWQPNYGYTF. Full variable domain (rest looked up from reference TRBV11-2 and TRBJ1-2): EAGVAQSPRYKIIEKRQSVAFWCNPISGHATLYWYQQILGQGPKLLIQFQNNGVVDDSQLPKDRFSAERLKGVDSTLKIQPAKLEDSAVYLCASSPAMVLWQPNYGYTFGSGTRLTVV.

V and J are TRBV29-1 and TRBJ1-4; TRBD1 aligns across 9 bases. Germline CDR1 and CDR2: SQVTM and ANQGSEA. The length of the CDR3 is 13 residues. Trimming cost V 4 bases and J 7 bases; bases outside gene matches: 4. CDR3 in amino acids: CSVVRQGGEKLFF. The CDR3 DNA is TGCAGCGTTGTAAGACAGGGGGGTGAAAAACTGTTTTTT.

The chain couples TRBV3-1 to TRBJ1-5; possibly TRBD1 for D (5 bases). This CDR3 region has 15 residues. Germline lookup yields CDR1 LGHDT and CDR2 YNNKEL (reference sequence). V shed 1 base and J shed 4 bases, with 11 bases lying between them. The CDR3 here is CASSQGRGSNQPQHF. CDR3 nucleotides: TGTGCCAGCAGCCAAGGCCGGGGGTCGAATCAGCCCCAGCATTTT.

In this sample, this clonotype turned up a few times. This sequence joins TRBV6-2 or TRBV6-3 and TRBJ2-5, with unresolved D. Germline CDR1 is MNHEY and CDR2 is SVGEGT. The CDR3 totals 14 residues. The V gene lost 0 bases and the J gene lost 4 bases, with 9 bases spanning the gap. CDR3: CASSYSSRGETQYF. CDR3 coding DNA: TGTGCCAGCAGTTACTCATCCAGAGGAGAGACCCAGTACTTC.

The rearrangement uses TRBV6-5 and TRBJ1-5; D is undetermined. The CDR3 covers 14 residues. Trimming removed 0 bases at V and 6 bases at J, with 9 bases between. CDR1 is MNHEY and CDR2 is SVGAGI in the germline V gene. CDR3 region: CASSYSNGVQPQHF. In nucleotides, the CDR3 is TGTGCCAGCAGTTACTCGAACGGGGTTCAGCCCCAGCATTTT.

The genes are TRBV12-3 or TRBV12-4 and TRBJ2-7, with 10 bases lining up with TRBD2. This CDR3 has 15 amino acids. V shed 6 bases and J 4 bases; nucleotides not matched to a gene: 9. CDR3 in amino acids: CASSTRAGGFYEQYF. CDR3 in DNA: TGTGCCAGCAGCACCCGAGCGGGGGGGTTTTACGAGCAGTACTTC.

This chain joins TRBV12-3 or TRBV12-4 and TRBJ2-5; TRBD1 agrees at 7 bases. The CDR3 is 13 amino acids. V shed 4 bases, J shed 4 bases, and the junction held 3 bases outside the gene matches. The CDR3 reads CASSWTGPETQYF. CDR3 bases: TGTGCCAGCAGTTGGACAGGACCAGAGACCCAGTACTTC.

CDR3 sequence: CASSLGGQSSQYF. In DNA, the CDR3 is TGCGCCAGCAGCTTGGGGGGACAGTCCTCGCAGTATTTT. The genes are TRBV5-1 and TRBJ2-3; 7 positions agree with TRBD1. Trimming at V came to 0 bases and at J to 10 bases, leaving 5 bases not matched to a gene. The CDR3 totals 13 residues. Germline V gene lookup returns CDR1 SGHRS and CDR2 YFSETQ. Drawing the rest from reference TRBV5-1 and TRBJ2-3, the complete variable domain is KAGVTQTPRYLIKTRGQQVTLSCSPISGHRSVSWYQQTPGQGLQFLFEYFSETQRNKGNFPGRFSGRQFSNSRSEMNVSTLELGDSALYLCASSLGGQSSQYFGPGTRLTVL.

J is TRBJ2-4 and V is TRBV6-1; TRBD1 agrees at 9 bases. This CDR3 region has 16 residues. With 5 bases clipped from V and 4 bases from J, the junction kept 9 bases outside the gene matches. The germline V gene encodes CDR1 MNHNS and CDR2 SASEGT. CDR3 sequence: CASSPEVGTGKNIQYF. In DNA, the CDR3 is TGTGCCAGCAGTCCTGAGGTGGGGACAGGGAAAAACATTCAGTACTTC.

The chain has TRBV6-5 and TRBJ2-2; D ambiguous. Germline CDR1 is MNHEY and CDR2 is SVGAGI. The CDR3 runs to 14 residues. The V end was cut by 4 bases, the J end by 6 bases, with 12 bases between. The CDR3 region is CASSSSWRSGELFF. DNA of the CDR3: TGTGCCAGCAGTTCGAGTTGGCGCTCCGGGGAGCTGTTTTTT.

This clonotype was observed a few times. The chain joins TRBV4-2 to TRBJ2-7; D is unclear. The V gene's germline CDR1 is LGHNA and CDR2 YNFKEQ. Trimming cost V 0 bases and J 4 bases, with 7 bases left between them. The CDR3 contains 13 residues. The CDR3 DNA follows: TGTGCCAGCAGCCAAGATTACCGATACGAGCAGTACTTC. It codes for CASSQDYRYEQYF.